The subject of this entry is one TCR beta chain. Per the original data handling: Nucleated cell number was recorded as an estimate derived from reference gene primer amplification. Sequencing was performed with immunoSEQ multiplex PCR; in TCRdb, only in-frame clones are kept and a portion is missing. V, J and clone size are those of that table, while D and trimming were read from the DNA. The data show some 40,000 clones, with under 85% seen just once and approximately 40% held by the top ten. This sample is drawn from a study of blood T cell repertoires in COVID-19. Background on the study: Acute and convalescent COVID-19 samples came from the United States, Italy and Spain. Sample material is recorded as cDNA or gDNA derived from T cells, B-cell-depleted T cells, or PBMCs.

The sequenced sample was peripheral blood. This clonotype was obtained from a woman aged 80 or older with acute or convalescent COVID-19.

In DNA form, the CDR3 reads TGTGCCAGCAGTGAAAGTAGGGCAGGGGGTAGGAACGAGCAGTACTTC. This sequence encodes CASSESRAGGRNEQYF. The chain links TRBV2 to TRBJ2-7; 7 nucleotides align to TRBD1. CDR3 length equals 16 residues. Germline V gives CDR1 SNHLY, CDR2 FYNNEI. V gave up 2 bases and J gave up 5 bases; unmatched junction bases: 12.